This TCR beta chain comes out of a study of cytomegalovirus exposure and HLA in healthy donors (dated by TCRdb to about 2017). With respect to the entire study: In an earlier analysis of approximately 500 of the donors, 276 Gb of sequence data and 100 million or so unique TCR beta sequences from about 179 million T cells were reported. To study patterns of TCR occurrence, a later analysis re-analyzed previously published TCR beta repertoires from several hundred donors and added high-resolution HLA genotyping. Among 398 genotyped donors of the cohort, an average of around 220,000 unique TCR beta nucleotide sequences was sequenced per donor, of which about 18% were non-productive. Rather than using new phenotypic data, the later analysis identified candidate immune exposures from TCR beta sequences and from how often those sequences occurred across donors. Roughly 300 gigabases of sequencing data and 75 million to 85 million unique TCR sequences made up an early release that covered about 640 HLA-typed donors. All discovery cohort repertoires had been generated on a single sequencing platform. Donor age, sex, ethnicity and CMV serostatus were compiled together with the repertoire data. The study profiled the T cell repertoires of some 610 subjects by immunosequencing and related them to cytomegalovirus serostatus. Roughly 5 DR-DQ haplotypes were handled as single units for association and clustering, since linkage in the cohort was strong. Both class I and class II loci were covered by HLA typing, at four-digit resolution. An earlier analysis of some 600 of the donors applied high-throughput TCR beta sequencing to assess whether each TCR beta V gene segment acted as functional or pseudogenic. Genome-wide SNP genotypes for about 65% of the roughly 670 donors were used in a later genetic analysis, which treated that subset as a discovery cohort. To predict cytomegalovirus infection status, the study combined high-throughput TCR immunosequencing, statistical association of individual TCRs with disease status, and machine learning. The number of donors typed differed by locus, with roughly 629-640 for A, B, C, DRB1 and DQB1, roughly 550 for DQA1, 606 for DPA1, and 472 for DPB1. Of the 300 to 400 genotyped donors, approximately 83% fell in the genetic ancestry cluster associated with self-reported Caucasian donors. Besides the first cohort of under 700 subjects, a separate validation cohort made up of roughly 120 different subjects was used. The study aimed to test whether signatures of past pathogen exposure could be identified by cataloging public T cell receptors. Study-wide conclusions, independent of this receptor: The authors suggested that the approach could potentially be extended to other disease states and immunological phenotypes. According to a later analysis, TCR association rates differed among HLA loci, with DRB1 alleles showing the most associated TCRs and HLA-C alleles showing the fewest. A later analysis found that most CMV-associated TCR beta chains appeared HLA-restricted, with HLA associations seemingly driven largely by CMV exposure. Compared with equally common non-associated chains, HLA-associated TCR beta chains in a later analysis were more clonally expanded and had lower generation probabilities. Because counts were too low, some 17 rarely observed V segments, including chromosome 9 orphons, were left out of the earlier analysis of about 620 of the donors. A later analysis reported that several top co-occurrence clusters appeared linked to parvovirus B19, influenza, CMV and Epstein-Barr virus. When HLA alleles, especially DR and DQ, strongly co-occurred, attributing TCR associations to individual alleles was difficult. In the study, approximately 160 TCR beta chains were listed as associated with cytomegalovirus. A cluster of highly shared sequence variants was judged likely to be a technical artifact of the sequencing pipeline. In a later genetic analysis, fewer N-insertions in productive TCRs were reported among donors in an Asian-associated ancestry cluster than the approximately 710-donor mean. Cytomegalovirus status was reported to be diagnosed by the classifier with high specificity and sensitivity in both the original and validation cohorts. Broadly in line with IMGT annotations, most TCR beta V segments showed up in productive rearrangements about 87% or about 30% of the time in an earlier analysis of several hundred of the donors. Linkage disequilibrium might explain the correlated functional status among segregating V segments, but an unknown experimental factor could not be ruled out. In vitro tests confirmed that a few of the cytomegalovirus-associated TCR beta chains recognize cytomegalovirus antigens. Sequencing depth was assumed to be roughly uniform across donors in the presence/absence analyses, though that assumption may not hold. A later genetic analysis associated a missense DCLRE1C variant with V-gene and J-gene trimming of TCR beta chains, and an independent cohort replicated the association. CMV serostatus was the only immune exposure information available for the cohort. The cohort was sequenced for TCR beta chains only, and without alpha or paired-chain data the features that could be detected were limited. Because some donors lacked HLA typing at each locus, the association tests relied only on the typed subset. Most TCR sequences were seen in very few donors, while some public TCRs were found in many individuals. Specific HLA alleles were associated with over 15,000 TCR beta sequences at a false discovery rate of 0.05 in a later analysis. A further reported finding was that TCR beta sequences accurately predicted the HLA-A and HLA-B alleles for most subjects in the first cohort.

Notes on this clone: The target of this receptor is not known. No per-base quality is available; no much larger clone lies one base away.

Library preparation employed the immunoSEQ multiplex PCR assay. For the multiplex PCR, a mixture combining 60 forward primers for TCR Vbeta segments and 13 reverse primers for TCR Jbeta segments was used. Amplification of the CDR3 region of rearranged TCR beta genes was performed with a multiplex PCR assay on genomic DNA. The amplified TCR beta libraries were sequenced on the Illumina HiSeq System as 87-base-pair reads. The paper's processing steps were these. A later analysis counted about 80 million unique TCR beta chains across the 690 or so repertoires, and 9.5 million to 11 million of these chains were shared by at least two donors. Raw reads were error-corrected and collapsed into unique sequences with a nearest-neighbor algorithm that merged closely related sequences to remove PCR and sequencing errors. V, D and J gene segments were assigned by aligning CDR3 sequences to IMGT reference sequences. For a sequence to be retained, a match of at least six nucleotides was required to both a V gene segment and a J gene segment. Rearrangements were classified as productive when the CDR3 lacked stop codons and remained in frame with V and J, and all other rearrangements were classified as non-productive. Following IMGT convention, CDR3 was defined as the stretch from the second conserved V-encoded cysteine up to the conserved J-encoded phenylalanine. The earlier analysis of about 590 of the donors excluded sequences that lacked an unambiguous match to a single V gene segment. In an earlier analysis of 587 of the donors, V segments were called functional above 56.7% productive rearrangements and were called segregating when the between-donor standard deviation exceeded 5%. To diagnose cytomegalovirus status from the catalog of TCR beta chain sequences, a statistical classification framework was built. In a later analysis, TCR nucleotide sequences were compared against IMGT/GENE-DB human TR gene sequences so that V and J genes could be assigned. The TCRdist pipeline was used in a later analysis to assign CDR3 sequences and most-parsimonious VDJ recombination scenarios. In a later analysis, every TCR beta chain was defined by the combination of its CDR3 amino acid sequence and its V-gene family, and reads without a unique V-gene family were dropped. A later analysis removed several hundred highly shared, low-generation-probability nucleotide sequences to deal with suspected cross-contamination and a sequencing artifact. In a later analysis, a clonal expansion index for each public chain was calculated from normalized within-repertoire ranks of inferred template counts. In a later analysis, generation probabilities were computed using a VDJ recombination model fitted to out-of-frame rearrangements, and the results were checked against IGoR. A later analysis scored TCR-TCR, TCR-HLA and TCR-CMV co-occurrence with hypergeometric tests, applying a repertoire-size bias correction to TCR pairs. To estimate false discovery rates, a later analysis permuted the HLA or CMV assignments 20 times. In a later analysis, co-occurring TCRs were grouped with DBSCAN, and TCRdist sequence similarity was added when clustering was performed within HLA-allele-positive subsets. Repertoires with fewer than 30,000 or more than 120,000 public chains, plus five repertoires with anomalous nucleotide sharing, were excluded from co-occurrence clustering. In its TCRdb copy, this immuneACCESS table keeps in-frame sequences only and misses some clones. Where compared with another copy, unresolved V genes explain less than half of these, and the others have no known cause. V, J and clone size derive from that table, while D and trimming were established from the DNA sequence. Within this sample are 170,000 or so clones, with 80% of them counted one time only. Jointly, the top ten make up about 0.64% of the sample.

The cohort comprised around 690 healthy bone marrow donors. At the time of sampling, all cohort members were nominally healthy, though unrecorded immune exposures were likely present. The donor was CMV seronegative and belonged to the group of approximately 320 seronegative cohort members. Each donor provided a peripheral blood sample, and peripheral blood mononuclear cells were used for TCR beta sequencing. Genomic DNA extraction from the blood cell samples was performed with the Qiagen DNeasy Blood Extraction Kit. This receptor was identified in a boy aged 10-17 years in good health and CMV-seronegative. The sample taken for sequencing was PBMCs.

The DNA sequence follows: TGTGCCTGGAGGTTGGGGTCTAGCGGCACAGATACGCAGTATTTT. This yields the protein CAWRLGSSGTDTQYF. The receptor chain draws on TRBV30 and TRBJ2-3, and the D gene may be TRBD2, 6 bases matching. V is cut by 3 bases and J by 1 base, and the space between the germline ends is 14 bases. The germline V gene (reference sequence) specifies GTSNPN as CDR1 and SVGIG as CDR2. CDR3 length: 15 amino acids, cysteine to phenylalanine. Only the CDR3 region is kept as DNA, spanning 45 bases read in frame from base 1.